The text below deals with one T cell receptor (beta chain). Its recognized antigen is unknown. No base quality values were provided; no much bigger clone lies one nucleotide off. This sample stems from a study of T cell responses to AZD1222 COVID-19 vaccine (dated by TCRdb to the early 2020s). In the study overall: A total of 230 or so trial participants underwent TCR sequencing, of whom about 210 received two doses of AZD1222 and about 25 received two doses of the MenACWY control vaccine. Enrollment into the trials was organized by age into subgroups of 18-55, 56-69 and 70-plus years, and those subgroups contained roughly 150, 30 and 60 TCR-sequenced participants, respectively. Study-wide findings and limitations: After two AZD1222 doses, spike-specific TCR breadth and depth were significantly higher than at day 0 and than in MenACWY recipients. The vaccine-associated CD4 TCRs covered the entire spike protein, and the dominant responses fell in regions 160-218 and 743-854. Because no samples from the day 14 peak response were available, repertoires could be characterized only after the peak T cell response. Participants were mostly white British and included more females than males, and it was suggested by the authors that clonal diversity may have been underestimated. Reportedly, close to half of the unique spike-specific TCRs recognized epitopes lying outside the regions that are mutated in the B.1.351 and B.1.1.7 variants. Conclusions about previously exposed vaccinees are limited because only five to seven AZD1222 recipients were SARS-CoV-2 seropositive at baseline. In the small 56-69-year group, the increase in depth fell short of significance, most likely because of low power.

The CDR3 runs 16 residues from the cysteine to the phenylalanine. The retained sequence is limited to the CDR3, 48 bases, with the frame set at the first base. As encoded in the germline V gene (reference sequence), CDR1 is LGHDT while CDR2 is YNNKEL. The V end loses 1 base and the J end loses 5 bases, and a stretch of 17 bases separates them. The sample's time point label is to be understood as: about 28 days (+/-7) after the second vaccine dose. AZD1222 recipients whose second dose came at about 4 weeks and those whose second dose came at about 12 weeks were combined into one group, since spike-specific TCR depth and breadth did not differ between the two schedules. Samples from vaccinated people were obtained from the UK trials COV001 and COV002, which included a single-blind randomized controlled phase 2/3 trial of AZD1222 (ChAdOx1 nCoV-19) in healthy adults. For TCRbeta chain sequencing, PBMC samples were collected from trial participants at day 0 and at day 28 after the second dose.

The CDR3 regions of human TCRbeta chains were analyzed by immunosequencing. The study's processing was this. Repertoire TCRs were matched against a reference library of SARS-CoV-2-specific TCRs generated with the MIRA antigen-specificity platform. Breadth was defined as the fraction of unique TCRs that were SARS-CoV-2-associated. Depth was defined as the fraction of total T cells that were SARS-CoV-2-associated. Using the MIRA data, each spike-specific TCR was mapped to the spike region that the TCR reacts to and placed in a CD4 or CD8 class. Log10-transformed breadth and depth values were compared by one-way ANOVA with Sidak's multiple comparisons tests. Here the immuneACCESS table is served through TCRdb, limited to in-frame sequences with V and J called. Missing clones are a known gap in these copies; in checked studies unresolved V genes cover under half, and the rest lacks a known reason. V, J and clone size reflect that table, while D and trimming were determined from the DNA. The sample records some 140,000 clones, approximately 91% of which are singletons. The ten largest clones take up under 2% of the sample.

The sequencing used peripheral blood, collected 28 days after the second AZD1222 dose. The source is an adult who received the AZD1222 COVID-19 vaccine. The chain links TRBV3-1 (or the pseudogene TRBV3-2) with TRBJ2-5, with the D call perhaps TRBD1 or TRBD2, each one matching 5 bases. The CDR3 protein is CASSQGGALRGETQYF. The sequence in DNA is TGTGCCAGCAGCCAAGGAGGGGCGCTCCGAGGGGAGACCCAGTACTTC.